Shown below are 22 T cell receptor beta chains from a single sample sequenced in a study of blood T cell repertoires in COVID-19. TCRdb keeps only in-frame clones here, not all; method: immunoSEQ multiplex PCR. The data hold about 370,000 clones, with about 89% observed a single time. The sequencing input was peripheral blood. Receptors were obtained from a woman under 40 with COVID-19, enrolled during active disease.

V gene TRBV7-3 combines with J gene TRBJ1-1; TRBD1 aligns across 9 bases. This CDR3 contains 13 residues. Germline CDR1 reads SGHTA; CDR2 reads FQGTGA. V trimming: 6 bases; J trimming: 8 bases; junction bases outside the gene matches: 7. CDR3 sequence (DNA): TGTGCCAGCAGGTCCGCCGGGACAGGGGAAGCTTTCTTT. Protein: CASRSAGTGEAFF.

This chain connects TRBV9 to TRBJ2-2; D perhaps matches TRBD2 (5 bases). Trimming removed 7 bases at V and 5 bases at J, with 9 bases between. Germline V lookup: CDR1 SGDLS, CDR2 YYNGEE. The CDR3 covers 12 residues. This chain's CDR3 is CASARRTGELFF. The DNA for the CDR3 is TGTGCCAGCGCCCGGAGGACCGGGGAGCTGTTTTTT.

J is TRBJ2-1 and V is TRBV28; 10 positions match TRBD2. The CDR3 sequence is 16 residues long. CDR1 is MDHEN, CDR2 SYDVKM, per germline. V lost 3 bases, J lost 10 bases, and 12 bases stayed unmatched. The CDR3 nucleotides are TGTGCCAGCAGTTTTTTCGGTTATCCAGCGGGAGGGGAGCAGTTCTTC. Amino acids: CASSFFGYPAGGEQFF. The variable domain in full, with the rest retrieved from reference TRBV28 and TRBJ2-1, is DVKVTQSSRYLVKRTGEKVFLECVQDMDHENMFWYRQDPGLGLRLIYFSYDVKMKEKGDIPEGYSVSREKKERFSLILESASTNQTSMYLCASSFFGYPAGGEQFFGPGTRLTVL.

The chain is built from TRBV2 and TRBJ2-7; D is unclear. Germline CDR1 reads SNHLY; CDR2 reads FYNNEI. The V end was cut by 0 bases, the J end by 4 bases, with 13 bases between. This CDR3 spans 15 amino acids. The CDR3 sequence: CASSEALGLSYEQYF. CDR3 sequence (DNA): TGTGCCAGCAGTGAAGCCCTTGGGCTATCATACGAGCAGTACTTC.

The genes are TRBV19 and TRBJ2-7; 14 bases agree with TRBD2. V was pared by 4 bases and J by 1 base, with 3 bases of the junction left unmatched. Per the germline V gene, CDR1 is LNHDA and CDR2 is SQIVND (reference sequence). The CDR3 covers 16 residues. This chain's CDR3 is CASSSRTSGRSYEQYF. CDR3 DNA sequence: TGTGCCAGTAGTAGTAGGACTAGCGGGAGGTCCTACGAGCAGTACTTC.

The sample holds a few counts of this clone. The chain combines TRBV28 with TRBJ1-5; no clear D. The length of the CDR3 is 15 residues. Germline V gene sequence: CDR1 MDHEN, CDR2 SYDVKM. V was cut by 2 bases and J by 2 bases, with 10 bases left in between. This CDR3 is CASSLRGLGNQPQHF. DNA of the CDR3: TGTGCCAGCAGTTTACGGGGTTTGGGCAATCAGCCCCAGCATTTT. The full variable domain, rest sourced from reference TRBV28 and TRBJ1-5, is DVKVTQSSRYLVKRTGEKVFLECVQDMDHENMFWYRQDPGLGLRLIYFSYDVKMKEKGDIPEGYSVSREKKERFSLILESASTNQTSMYLCASSLRGLGNQPQHFGDGTRLSIL.

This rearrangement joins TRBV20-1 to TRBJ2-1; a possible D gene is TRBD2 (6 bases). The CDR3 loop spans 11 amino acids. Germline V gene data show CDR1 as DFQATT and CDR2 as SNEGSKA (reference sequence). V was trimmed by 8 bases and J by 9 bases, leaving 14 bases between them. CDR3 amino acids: CSRGRRAEQFF. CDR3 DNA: TGCAGTCGGGGAAGGAGGGCTGAGCAGTTCTTC.

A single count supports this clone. The CDR3 nucleotides are TGTGCCAGCAGCTTTGGACTAGCTCCTGTCGGGGAGCAGTACTTC. It codes for CASSFGLAPVGEQYF. The chain carries TRBV7-9 and TRBJ2-7; 8 nucleotides align to TRBD2. The CDR3 consists of 15 residues. V trimming: 3 bases; J trimming: 7 bases; junction bases outside the gene matches: 11. Germline loops: CDR1 SEHNR, CDR2 FQNEAQ (reference sequence).

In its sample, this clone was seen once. The CDR3 protein is CASSLHYEQYF. CDR3 DNA sequence: TGTGCCAGCAGCCTTCACTACGAGCAGTACTTC. This chain connects TRBV3-1 (or the pseudogene TRBV3-2) to TRBJ2-7; D is unresolved. The ends were cut back, 4 bases at V and 3 bases at J, with 4 bases in the middle. CDR3 size: 11 residues. Germline V gene sequence: CDR1 LGHDT, CDR2 YNNKEL (reference sequence).

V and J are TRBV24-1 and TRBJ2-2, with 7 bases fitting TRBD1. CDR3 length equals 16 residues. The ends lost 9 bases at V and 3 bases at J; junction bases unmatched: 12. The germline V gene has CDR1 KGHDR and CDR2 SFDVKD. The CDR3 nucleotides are TGTGCCACCGGGGACAGCCAACAACCTCACACCGGGGAGCTGTTTTTT. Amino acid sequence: CATGDSQQPHTGELFF.

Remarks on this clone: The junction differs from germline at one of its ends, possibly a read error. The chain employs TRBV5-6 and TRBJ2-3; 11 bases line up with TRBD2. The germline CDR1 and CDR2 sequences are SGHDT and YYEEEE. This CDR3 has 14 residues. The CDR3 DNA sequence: TGTGCCAGCAGCTTAGGGACTAGCGGCCTCAATGGGAATTTT. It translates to CASSLGTSGLNGNF.

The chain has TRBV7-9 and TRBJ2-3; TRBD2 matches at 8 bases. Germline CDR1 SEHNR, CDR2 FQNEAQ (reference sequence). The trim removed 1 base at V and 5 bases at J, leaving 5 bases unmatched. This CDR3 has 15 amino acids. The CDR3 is CASSLVAGTGDTQYF. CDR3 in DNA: TGTGCCAGCAGCTTAGTAGCGGGAACGGGAGATACGCAGTATTTT. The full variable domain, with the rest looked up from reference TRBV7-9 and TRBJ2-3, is DTGVSQNPRHKITKRGQNVTFRCDPISEHNRLYWYRQTLGQGPEFLTYFQNEAQLEKSRLLSDRFSAERPKGSFSTLEIQRTEQGDSAMYLCASSLVAGTGDTQYFGPGTRLTVL.

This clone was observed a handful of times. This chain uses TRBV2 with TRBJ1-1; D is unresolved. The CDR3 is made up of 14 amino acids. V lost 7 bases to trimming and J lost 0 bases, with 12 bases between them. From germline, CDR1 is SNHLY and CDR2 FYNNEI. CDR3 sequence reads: CASTLAGVNTEAFF. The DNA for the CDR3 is TGTGCCAGCACCCTGGCGGGCGTGAACACTGAAGCTTTCTTT.

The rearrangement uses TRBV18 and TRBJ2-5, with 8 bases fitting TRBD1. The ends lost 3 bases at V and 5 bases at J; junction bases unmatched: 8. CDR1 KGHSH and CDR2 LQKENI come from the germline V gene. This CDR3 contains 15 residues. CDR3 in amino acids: CASSPWDRSTETQYF. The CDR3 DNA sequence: TGTGCCAGCTCACCCTGGGACAGGTCCACCGAGACCCAGTACTTC. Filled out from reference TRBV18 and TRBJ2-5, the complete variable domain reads NAGVMQNPRHLVRRRGQEARLRCSPMKGHSHVYWYRQLPEEGLKFMVYLQKENIIDESGMPKERFSAEFPKEGPSILRIQQVVRGDSAAYFCASSPWDRSTETQYFGPGTRLLVL.

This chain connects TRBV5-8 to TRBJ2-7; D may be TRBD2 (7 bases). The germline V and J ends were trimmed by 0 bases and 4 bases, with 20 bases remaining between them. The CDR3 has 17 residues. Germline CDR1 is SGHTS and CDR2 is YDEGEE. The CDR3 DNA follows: TGTGCCAGCAGCTTGGAAGGCCTCGGGGGGCGTATATACGAGCAGTACTTC. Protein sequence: CASSLEGLGGRIYEQYF.

The CDR3 loop is CASSQAVANTGELFF. DNA of the CDR3: TGTGCCAGCAGTCAGGCAGTCGCGAACACCGGGGAGCTGTTTTTT. The J gene is TRBJ2-2, the V gene TRBV2; no clear D. The length of the CDR3 is 15 residues. Trimming stripped 5 bases from V and 0 bases from J, with 10 bases between. The germline V gene encodes CDR1 SNHLY and CDR2 FYNNEI.

CDR3 bases: TGTGCCAGCTCACCACTGGTCGGGGCAACTAATGAAAAACTGTTTTTT. Translated: CASSPLVGATNEKLFF. The V and J genes are TRBV18 and TRBJ1-4; the D is unclear. The CDR3 has 16 residues. The germline V gene has CDR1 KGHSH and CDR2 LQKENI. V was pared by 1 base and J by 0 bases, with 9 bases between.

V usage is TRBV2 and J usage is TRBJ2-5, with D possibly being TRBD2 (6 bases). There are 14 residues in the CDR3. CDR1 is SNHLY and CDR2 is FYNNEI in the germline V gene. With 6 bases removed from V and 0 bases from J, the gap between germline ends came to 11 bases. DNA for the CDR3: TGTGCCAGCAGCCGTCGGGGGTACCAAGAGACCCAGTACTTC. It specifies CASSRRGYQETQYF.

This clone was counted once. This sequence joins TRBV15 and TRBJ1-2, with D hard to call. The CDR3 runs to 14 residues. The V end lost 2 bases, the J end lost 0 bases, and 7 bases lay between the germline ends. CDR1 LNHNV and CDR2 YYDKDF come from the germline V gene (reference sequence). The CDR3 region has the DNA TGTGCCACCAGCAGAACGTACTCTAACTATGGCTACACCTTC. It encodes CATSRTYSNYGYTF.

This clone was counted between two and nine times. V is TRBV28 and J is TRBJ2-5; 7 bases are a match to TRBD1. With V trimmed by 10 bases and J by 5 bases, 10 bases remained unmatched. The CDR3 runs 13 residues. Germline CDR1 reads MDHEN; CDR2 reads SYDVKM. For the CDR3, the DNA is TGTGCCACCGGGGACAGATTACTTGAGACCCAGTACTTC. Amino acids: CATGDRLLETQYF.

The CDR3 sequence is CASSRDRDSGELFF. CDR3 sequence (DNA): TGTGCCAGCAGCCGCGACAGGGACAGCGGGGAGCTGTTTTTT. The rearrangement links TRBV6-5 to TRBJ2-2; 7 positions match TRBD1. In germline, CDR1 is MNHEY, CDR2 SVGAGI. The J segment lost 7 bases and the V segment lost 6 bases, leaving 8 bases of the junction unmatched. This CDR3 spans 14 amino acids.

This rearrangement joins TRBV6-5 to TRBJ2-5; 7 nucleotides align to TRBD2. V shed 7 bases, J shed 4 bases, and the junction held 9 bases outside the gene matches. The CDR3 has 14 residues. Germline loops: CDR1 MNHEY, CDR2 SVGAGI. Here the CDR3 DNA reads TGTGCCAGCAAGGAAGAGGGGAGGGGAGAGACCCAGTACTTC. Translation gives CASKEEGRGETQYF.